The 6 T cell receptor beta chains in this list originate from one sample, sequenced in a study of T cell responses to AZD1222 COVID-19 vaccine (dated by TCRdb to about 2021). What the time point label conveys for this sample: about 28 days (+/-7) after the second vaccine dose. Library preparation was by the immunoSEQ multiplex PCR assay. The table was pulled from immuneACCESS by TCRdb, which kept in-frame rearrangements only. Such tables lose some clones; where checked, under half of the loss comes from unresolved V genes, and the rest has no known cause. The sample contains roughly 86,000 clones, roughly 85% of them found a single time. The top ten clones comprise about 4.6% of the sample. Specimen: peripheral blood, collected 28 days after the second AZD1222 dose. The receptors were gathered from an adult who received the AZD1222 COVID-19 vaccine.

The rearrangement links TRBV9 to TRBJ1-1; D possibly corresponds to TRBD1 (6 bases). Trimming cost V 4 bases and J 7 bases, with 14 bases left between them. CDR3 length: 13 residues. Germline CDR1 reads SGDLS; CDR2 reads YYNGEE. The CDR3 loop is CASSPRTAGEAFF. CDR3 nucleotides: TGTGCCAGCAGCCCCCGGACAGCCGGTGAAGCTTTCTTT. Filled out from reference TRBV9 and TRBJ1-1, the complete variable domain reads DSGVTQTPKHLITATGQRVTLRCSPRSGDLSVYWYQQSLDQGLQFLIQYYNGEERAKGNILERFSAQQFPDLHSELNLSSLELGDSALYFCASSPRTAGEAFFGQGTRLTVV.

This clone was counted once. The rearrangement links TRBV20-1 to TRBJ2-1, with D uncertain. This CDR3 has 15 amino acids. CDR1 DFQATT and CDR2 SNEGSKA come from the germline V gene (reference sequence). Trimming removed 3 bases from V and 0 bases from J, with 12 bases in between. The CDR3 DNA reads TGCAGTGCTAGTTTGTTAACCAGCTCCTACAATGAGCAGTTCTTC. This gives the protein CSASLLTSSYNEQFF.

The genes are TRBV19 and TRBJ1-2; D gene uncertain. Germline CDR1 LNHDA, CDR2 SQIVND (reference sequence). The V end was cut by 5 bases, the J end by 1 base, with 8 bases between. The CDR3 extends over 13 amino acids. In nucleotides, the CDR3 is TGTGCCAGTAGTTGGCCCGGTAACTATGGCTACACCTTC. Translated, it gives CASSWPGNYGYTF. Together with reference TRBV19 and TRBJ1-2, the CDR3 gives the full variable domain: DGGITQSPKYLFRKEGQNVTLSCEQNLNHDAMYWYRQDPGQGLRLIYYSQIVNDFQKGDIAEGYSVSREKKESFPLTVTSAQKNPTAFYLCASSWPGNYGYTFGSGTRLTVV.

The chain employs TRBV6-5 and TRBJ2-1; 12 nucleotides agree with TRBD2. J lost 2 bases, V lost 6 bases, and 2 bases had no gene match. Germline V gene lookup returns CDR1 MNHEY and CDR2 SVGAGI. The CDR3 is made up of 15 amino acids. Here the CDR3 reads CASSRLAGAYNEQFF. DNA of the CDR3: TGTGCCAGCAGCCGACTAGCGGGGGCCTACAATGAGCAGTTCTTC.

The chain employs TRBV7-9 and TRBJ2-7; TRBD1 might be the D (5 bases). The V gene's germline CDR1 is SEHNR and CDR2 FQNEAQ (reference sequence). The CDR3 is made up of 13 amino acids. Trimming took off 4 bases at V and 3 bases at J, with 10 bases between the two ends. The CDR3 nucleotides are TGTGCCAGCAGCTCCAGGGTAAACTACGAGCAGTACTTC. The encoded protein is CASSSRVNYEQYF.

J is TRBJ1-4 and V is TRBV28, with D possibly being TRBD1 (5 bases). CDR3 length: 15 amino acids. Germline V CDR1 and CDR2: MDHEN, SYDVKM. Trimming cost V 8 bases and J 3 bases, with 16 bases left between them. The DNA for the CDR3 is TGTGCCAGCGTCGACAGTCCGGGCTCTAATGAAAAACTGTTTTTT. It codes for CASVDSPGSNEKLFF.